This paragraph reports one TCR beta chain. Its antigen is still unknown. The sample comes from a study of blood T cells in healthy people across ages. A sample-barcoded 5' primer and a J-beta primer mix were used in a second PCR of roughly 6 to 11 cycles. MiXCR was run by TCRdb on the 5' RACE reads, yielding one entry per CDR3 protein. This table holds approximately 1,000,000 distinct CDR3 sequences, under 45% found once. Study-level points and caveats: Relative to aged donors, long-lived donors carried more naive CD4+ cells and displayed higher diversity. Older age coincided with a roughly linear decline in TCR beta diversity per million T cells.

The CDR3 is 15 amino acids. With 5 bases removed from V and 4 bases from J, the gap between germline ends came to 17 bases. From germline, CDR1 is SNHLY and CDR2 FYNNEI. This sequence originates from a woman aged 55-70 years in good health. This chain uses TRBV2 with TRBJ1-1, with D perhaps TRBD1 (5 bases). Input material: blood. The CDR3, as DNA: TGTGCCAGCAGTTTACGAGGGACTTCAGGCACTGAAGCTTTCTTT. This codes for CASSLRGTSGTEAFF.